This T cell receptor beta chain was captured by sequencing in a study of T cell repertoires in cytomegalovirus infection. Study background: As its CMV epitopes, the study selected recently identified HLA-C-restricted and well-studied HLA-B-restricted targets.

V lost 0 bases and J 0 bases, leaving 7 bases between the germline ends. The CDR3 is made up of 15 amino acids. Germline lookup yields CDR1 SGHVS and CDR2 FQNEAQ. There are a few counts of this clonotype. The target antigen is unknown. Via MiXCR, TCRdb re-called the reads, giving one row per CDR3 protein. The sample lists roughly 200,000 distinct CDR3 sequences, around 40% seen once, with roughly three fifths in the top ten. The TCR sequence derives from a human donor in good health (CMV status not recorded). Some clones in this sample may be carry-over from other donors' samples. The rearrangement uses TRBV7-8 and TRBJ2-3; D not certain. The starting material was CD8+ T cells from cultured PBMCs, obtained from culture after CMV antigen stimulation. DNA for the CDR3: TGTGCCAGCAGCTTAGCTCCGTTCAGCACAGATACGCAGTATTTT. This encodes CASSLAPFSTDTQYF.